A single T cell receptor beta chain is shown here with its context. Its antigen remains unidentified. Qualities for individual bases were not recorded, and no much larger clone is one base off. The donors were healthy, HIV-negative adults with no recently reported acute infections or vaccinations. All donors were Caucasian adults living in Nashville, Tennessee, USA. CD8 memory samples were composed of magnetically selected CD45RO+ cells combined with CCR7-negative CD45RA+ effector memory (TemRA) cells. Blood was obtained by leukapheresis, after which PBMCs were separated by Ficoll-Histopaque density gradient centrifugation and cryopreserved in liquid nitrogen vapor phase. Analytical flow cytometry was used to check the purity and quantity of every magnetically sorted T cell population. From each sorted fraction, genomic DNA was isolated and quantified by UV absorbance on a Nanodrop 2000c. Using the deep immunoSEQ assay, multiplex PCR amplified TCR CDR3 regions from genomic DNA. Genomic DNA extracted from each cell subset was distributed evenly over all wells of several immunoSEQ 96-well plates, and each plate served as one replicate. For sorted subsets, each replicate PCR was loaded with about 200 ng genomic DNA, equivalent to some 27,000 T cell genomes. The purified libraries were quantified using a Qubit 3.0 fluorometer, sized with a Bioanalyzer 2100, and then quantified again using the KAPA Library Quantification kit. Every immunoSEQ 96-well plate was sequenced on a separate single-read 150-cycle Illumina NextSeq 550 flow cell. The authors' analysis ran thus. Because the immunoSEQ output included only junctional sequences and no quality scores, the filtering could not be the same as the filtering used for full-length reads. To assign V/J genes and CDR3, sequences were annotated against IMGT germline references using PyIR, a Python wrapper for IgBLAST v1.9. Any read was removed if the V/J assignment was weak (E-value above 1e-6), the CDR3 was missing, or the read contained stop codons, out-of-frame junctions, or ambiguous translated residues. V3J clonotypes were defined as sequences sharing an identical inferred V gene, J gene, and CDR3 amino acid sequence. To compute the percentage overlap between repertoires, the number of shared unique clonotypes was divided by the size of the smaller repertoire. Richness of each repertoire was evaluated using RTK rarefaction, the Chao1 estimator, and Recon v2.1 estimates of unobserved clonotypes. OLGA was used to compute generation probabilities for all TCRbeta clonotypes that the gDNA method yielded from several donors. TCRdb provides this immuneACCESS table in a form limited to in-frame rearrangements. Some clones are lacking; in checked studies, under half of them reflect an unresolved V gene, and why the rest are absent is not known. From that table come the V and J calls and clone size; the DNA was used to work out D and trimming. The sample includes 90,000 to 120,000 clones, with more than 65% observed a single time. Together, the top ten hold almost 25% of the sample.

The data are from a study of shared clonotypes between healthy human individuals (dated by TCRdb to the early 2020s). With regard to the full study: A couple of women and a few men aged 18 to 49 years were included in the cohort. Different laboratories and diverse techniques were used to prepare libraries and sequence TCR repertoires, to increase sequencing depth and limit assay-specific biases. Blood TCR repertoires of 5 or 6 healthy adults were deeply sequenced to estimate repertoire size and the extent of clonotype sharing between individuals. For each donor, CD4 naive and CD4 memory were each run on three plates, CD8 naive on two plates, and CD8 memory on one plate. Per donor, leukapheresis produced somewhere between about 0.94 and 8.9 billion PBMCs.

Overall results and qualifications from the work: Even with the large sequencing depth, rarefaction of the sorted-subset datasets indicated that sequencing was incomplete. Based on pairwise subsampling, the degree of clonotype sharing among donors was expected to be affected by sequencing depth. The genetic and exposure-history diversity represented was limited by the small number of donors. Naive subsets generally had larger estimated clonotype richness than memory subsets did. Sampling was limited to blood, and TCR repertoires in tissue likely differ from TCR repertoires in blood. About 5% of naive CD4, 3.5% of naive CD8, around 2.3% of memory CD4, and around 0.42% of memory CD8 clonotypes were shared across several donors. Compared with non-shared clonotypes, the clonotypes found in all four sorted-subset donors had higher generation probabilities.

The CDR3 goes from the cysteine to the phenylalanine over 16 residues. The entry retains the CDR3 DNA only, 48 bases that are in frame from base 1. V is trimmed back by 5 bases and J by 10 bases, and the junction contains 19 bases that no gene match accounts for. CDR1 SGHVS and CDR2 FQNEAQ were looked up in the germline V gene. The source of this sequence is a woman between 25 and 40 years old in good health. The chain joins TRBV7-8 to TRBJ1-1; 7 bases in the junction line up with TRBD1. Sequencing was carried out using memory CD8+ T cells sorted from blood. According to the study, the label for this sample's cell subset or site signals: CD45RO+ cells pooled with CCR7-negative TemRA cells. The nucleotide sequence reads TGTGCCAGCAGCCCCCGGAGGGAGGGGGCCATAGAGGGAGCTTTCTTT. Its protein reads: CASSPRREGAIEGAFF. With the portions outside the CDR3 filled from the reference TRBV7-8 and TRBJ1-1 genes, the complete variable region becomes GAGVSQSPRYKVAKRGQDVALRCDPISGHVSLFWYQQALGQGPEFLTYFQNEAQLDKSGLPSDRFFAERPEGSVSTLKIQRTQQEDSAVYLCASSPRREGAIEGAFFGQGTRLTVV.